The 16 T cell receptor beta chains given below trace back to one sample, sequenced in a study of blood T cell repertoires in COVID-19. Libraries were prepared by immunoSEQ multiplex PCR; TCRdb keeps only in-frame clonotypes and omits some of them. The data contain around 310,000 clones, roughly 90% of them singletons. Material for sequencing was peripheral blood. Source of these receptors: a woman aged 40 to 50 with COVID-19, enrolled during active disease.

The rearrangement uses TRBV4-1 and TRBJ1-2; possible D gene TRBD1, 6 bases. Germline V CDR1 and CDR2: MGHRA, YSYEKL. Between the trimmed V and J ends, which lost 0 bases and 4 bases, there was a span of 15 bases. The CDR3 extends over 16 amino acids. CDR3 in DNA: TGCGCCAGCAGCCAAGAGACAGGAGCAACTTCCTATGGCTACACCTTC. Translated: CASSQETGATSYGYTF.

The CDR3 DNA reads TGTGCCAGCAGCTTAGCGGACACCGGGGAGCTGTTTTTT. This sequence encodes CASSLADTGELFF. The rearrangement links TRBV11-3 to TRBJ2-2, with no clear D. The germline V and J ends were trimmed by 1 base and 3 bases, with 3 bases remaining between them. This CDR3 contains 13 residues. Germline assignment: CDR1 SGHNT and CDR2 YENEEA. The complete variable domain, with remaining parts taken from reference TRBV11-3 and TRBJ2-2, reads EAGVVQSPRYKIIEKKQPVAFWCNPISGHNTLYWYLQNLGQGPELLIRYENEEAVDDSQLPKDRFSAERLKGVDSTLKIQPAELGDSAVYLCASSLADTGELFFGEGSRLTVL.

The V gene is TRBV6-5, the J gene TRBJ2-7; 9 bases fit TRBD2. After removal of 8 bases from V and 3 bases from J, the junction contained 5 bases not matched to a gene. CDR1 MNHEY and CDR2 SVGAGI come from the germline V gene. This CDR3 is 13 amino acids long. CDR3 DNA: TGTGCCAGCGGGGGACTAGCCCACTACGAGCAGTACTTC. It codes for CASGGLAHYEQYF.

The V call is TRBV27, the J call TRBJ2-5, with TRBD1 matching over 7 bases. CDR3 length equals 16 residues. V lost 2 bases, J lost 0 bases, and 6 bases stayed unmatched. CDR1 and CDR2 (germline): MNHEY, SMNVEV (reference sequence). The CDR3 loop reads CASSLHPTGYQETQYF. For the CDR3, the DNA is TGTGCCAGCAGTTTACACCCGACAGGGTACCAAGAGACCCAGTACTTC.

V is TRBV2 and J is TRBJ1-1; 9 bases match TRBD1. The CDR3 has 13 residues. After removal of 10 bases from V and 5 bases from J, the junction contained 8 bases not matched to a gene. Germline CDR1 is SNHLY and CDR2 is FYNNEI. The chain's CDR3 is CATSGTGSTEAFF. CDR3 nucleotide sequence: TGTGCCACCTCCGGGACAGGGTCGACTGAAGCTTTCTTT. The full variable domain, its missing parts supplied by reference TRBV2 and TRBJ1-1, is EPEVTQTPSHQVTQMGQEVILRCVPISNHLYFYWYRQILGQKVEFLVSFYNNEISEKSEIFDDQFSVERPDGSNFTLKIRSTKLEDSAMYFCATSGTGSTEAFFGQGTRLTVV.

This sequence joins TRBV7-9 and TRBJ1-2, with 9 bases identical to TRBD1. The J segment lost 2 bases and the V segment lost 5 bases, leaving 6 bases of the junction unmatched. Per germline, CDR1 SEHNR and CDR2 FQNEAQ (reference sequence). This CDR3 has 15 amino acids. The CDR3 region has the DNA TGTGCCAGCAGCCCATGGGGACAGGGAAACTATGGCTACACCTTC. Translating it yields CASSPWGQGNYGYTF.

The genes are TRBV7-3 and TRBJ1-1; D is perhaps TRBD1 (5 bases). Germline CDR1 reads SGHTA; CDR2 reads FQGTGA. Deletions cut 3 bases from V and 7 bases from J, with 15 bases between. This CDR3 spans 14 amino acids. The CDR3 coding sequence is TGTGCCAGCAGCTTTAATCAGGGTGACCGTGAAGCTTTCTTT. This gives the protein CASSFNQGDREAFF.

In its sample, this clone was seen once. The genes are TRBV7-2 and TRBJ2-2; possibly TRBD2 for D (6 bases). Germline CDR1 SGHTA, CDR2 FQGNSA. The CDR3 loop spans 16 amino acids. V was shortened by 7 bases and J by 2 bases, with 17 bases between the two germline ends. The CDR3 sequence: CASKRTSDYNTGELFF. In nucleotides, the CDR3 is TGTGCCAGCAAACGAACGTCGGACTATAACACCGGGGAGCTGTTTTTT.

This clone appeared a few times. Different DNA sequences within this sample yield the same CDR3. The chain has TRBV18 and TRBJ2-5; D possibly corresponds to TRBD1 (5 bases). CDR1 and CDR2 from the germline V gene are KGHSH and LQKENI. CDR3 length: 13 residues. Trimming removed 0 bases from V and 3 bases from J, with 5 bases in between. CDR3 loop: CASSPPGEETQYF. DNA for the CDR3: TGTGCCAGCTCACCACCAGGGGAAGAGACCCAGTACTTC.

V is TRBV6-1 and J is TRBJ1-5; weak D call: TRBD1 (6 bases). CDR1 and CDR2 from the germline V gene are MNHNS and SASEGT. The CDR3 sequence is 15 residues long. Deletions cut 2 bases from V and 1 base from J, with 9 bases between. CDR3 protein: CASSERGGSNQPQHF. CDR3 DNA: TGTGCCAGCAGTGAAAGGGGGGGGAGCAATCAGCCCCAGCATTTT.

The rearrangement joins TRBV6-2 or TRBV6-3 to TRBJ1-1; D is uncertain. Germline values: CDR1 MNHEY, CDR2 SVGEGT. This CDR3 comprises 13 residues. The V and J ends lost 5 bases and 1 base respectively, with 8 bases between them. The CDR3 spells CASSNGGNTEAFF. The CDR3 DNA sequence: TGTGCCAGCAGTAACGGAGGGAACACTGAAGCTTTCTTT.

The chain is built from TRBV7-3 and TRBJ2-2, with D perhaps TRBD2 (5 bases). The CDR3 loop spans 13 amino acids. Germline V gene sequence: CDR1 SGHTA, CDR2 FQGTGA. The V end was cut by 3 bases, the J end by 5 bases, with 7 bases between. The CDR3 nucleotides read TGTGCCAGCAGCTTGGGAGAAACCGGGGAGCTGTTTTTT. Protein product: CASSLGETGELFF.

The chain has TRBV7-9 and TRBJ2-3; TRBD2 matches at 7 bases. The CDR3 has 14 amino acids. The trim removed 0 bases at V and 7 bases at J, leaving 4 bases unmatched. Per germline, CDR1 SEHNR and CDR2 FQNEAQ (reference sequence). In nucleotides, the CDR3 is TGTGCCAGCAGCTTAGCGGCGGGGGACCATACGCAGTATTTT. This gives the protein CASSLAAGDHTQYF.

The V call is TRBV11-1, the J call TRBJ1-2, with 10 bases identical to TRBD1. The CDR3 loop spans 16 amino acids. Trimming took 5 bases from V and 0 from J; bases not matched to a gene: 6. CDR1 SGHAT and CDR2 FQDESV come from the germline V gene (reference sequence). CDR3 bases: TGTGCCAGCAGCATGGGACAGGGGACTTCTAACTATGGCTACACCTTC. It translates to CASSMGQGTSNYGYTF.

The chain links TRBV27 to TRBJ2-3; 8 bases line up with TRBD2. Trimming removed 5 bases from V and 5 bases from J; junction bases left unmatched: 12. This CDR3 has 16 residues. Germline V gene data show CDR1 as MNHEY and CDR2 as SMNVEV (reference sequence). The CDR3 loop is CASSPRKIAGLDTQYF. The CDR3 coding sequence is TGTGCCAGCAGTCCCCGGAAAATAGCGGGGCTAGATACGCAGTATTTT.

The V gene is TRBV5-5, the J gene TRBJ1-1, with D maybe TRBD1 (6 bases). Per germline, CDR1 SGHKS and CDR2 YYEKEE (reference sequence). Trimming pared 0 bases from V and 4 bases from J, leaving 16 bases between. The CDR3 covers 16 residues. As DNA, the CDR3 is TGTGCCAGCAGCTTGGTGTCAGGGGCCGCGATCACTGAAGCTTTCTTT. It codes for CASSLVSGAAITEAFF.